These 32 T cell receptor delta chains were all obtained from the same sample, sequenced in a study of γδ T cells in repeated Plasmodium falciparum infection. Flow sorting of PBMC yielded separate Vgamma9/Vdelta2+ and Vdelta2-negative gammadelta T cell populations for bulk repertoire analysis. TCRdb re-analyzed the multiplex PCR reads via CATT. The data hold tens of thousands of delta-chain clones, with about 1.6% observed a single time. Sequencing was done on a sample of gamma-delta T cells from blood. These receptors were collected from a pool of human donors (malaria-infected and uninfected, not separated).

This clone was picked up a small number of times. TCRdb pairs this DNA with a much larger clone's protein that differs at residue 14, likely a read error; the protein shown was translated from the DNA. The CDR3 region has the DNA TGTGCCTGTGACGCCATGCCTACTGGGGACCGAATAATGGAGGAGAAACTCATCTTT. It encodes CACDAMPTGDRIMEEKLIF. The rearrangement links TRDV2 to TRDJ1; 7 bases fit TRDD3. No J segment appears in TCRdb, so it was assigned here by matching the sequence to germline. The germline V gene encodes CDR1 GEAIGNYY and CDR2 EKD. V shed 3 bases and J 8 bases; nucleotides not matched to a gene: 26. CDR3 size: 19 residues.

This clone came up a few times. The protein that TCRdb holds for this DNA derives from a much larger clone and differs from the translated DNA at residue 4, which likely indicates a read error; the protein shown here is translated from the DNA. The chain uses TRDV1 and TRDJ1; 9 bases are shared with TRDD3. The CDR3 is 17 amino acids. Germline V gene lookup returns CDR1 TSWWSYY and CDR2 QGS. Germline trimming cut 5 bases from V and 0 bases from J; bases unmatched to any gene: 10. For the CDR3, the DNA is TGTGCTCTTGGGAAGTCTGGGGGATTCCGATACACCGATAAACTCATCTTT. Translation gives CALGKSGGFRYTDKLIF.

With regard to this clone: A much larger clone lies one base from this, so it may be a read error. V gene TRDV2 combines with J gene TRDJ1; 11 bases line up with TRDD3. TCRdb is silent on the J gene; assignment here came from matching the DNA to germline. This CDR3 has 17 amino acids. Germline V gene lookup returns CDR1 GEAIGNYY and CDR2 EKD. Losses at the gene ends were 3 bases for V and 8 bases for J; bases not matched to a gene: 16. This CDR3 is CACDLLLGLGDTYKLIF. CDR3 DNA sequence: TGTGCCTGTGACCTCTTACTAGGTCTGGGGGATACCTACAAACTCATCTTT.

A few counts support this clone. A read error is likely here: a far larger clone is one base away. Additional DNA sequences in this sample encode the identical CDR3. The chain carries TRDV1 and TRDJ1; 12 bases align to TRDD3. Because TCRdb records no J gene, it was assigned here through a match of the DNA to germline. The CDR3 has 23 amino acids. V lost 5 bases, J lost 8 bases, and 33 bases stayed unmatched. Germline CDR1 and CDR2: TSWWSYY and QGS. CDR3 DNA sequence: TGTGCTCTTGGGTCAGACCTCCCGGGGATCCACTGGGGGATACCGGGGCCCCCCAGGAAACTCATCTTT. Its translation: CALGSDLPGIHWGIPGPPRKLIF.

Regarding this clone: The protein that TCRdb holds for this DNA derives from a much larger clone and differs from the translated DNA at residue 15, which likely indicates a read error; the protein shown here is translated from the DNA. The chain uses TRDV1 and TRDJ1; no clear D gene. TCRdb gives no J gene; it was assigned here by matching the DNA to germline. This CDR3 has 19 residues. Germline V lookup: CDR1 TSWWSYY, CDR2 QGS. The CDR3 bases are TGTGCTCTTGGGGAATTGAGTCTCCTCCCACTAACATACACCGTTAAACTCATCTTT. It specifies CALGELSLLPLTYTVKLIF.

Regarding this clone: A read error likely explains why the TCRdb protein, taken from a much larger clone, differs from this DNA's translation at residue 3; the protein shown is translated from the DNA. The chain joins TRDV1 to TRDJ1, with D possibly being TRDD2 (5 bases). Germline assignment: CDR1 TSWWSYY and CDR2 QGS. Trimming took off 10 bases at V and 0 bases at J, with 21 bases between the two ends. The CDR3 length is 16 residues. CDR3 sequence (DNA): TGTGCTCGTGGCGTGGACTTCCCTCCTAACACCGATAAACTCATCTTT. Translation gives CARGVDFPPNTDKLIF.

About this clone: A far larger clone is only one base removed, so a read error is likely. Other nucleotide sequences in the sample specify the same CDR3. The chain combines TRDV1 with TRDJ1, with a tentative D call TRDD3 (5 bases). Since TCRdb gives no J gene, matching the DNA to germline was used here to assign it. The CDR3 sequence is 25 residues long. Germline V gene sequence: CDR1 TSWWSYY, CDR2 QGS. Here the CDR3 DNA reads TGTGCCCTTGGGGAACTAGGCAGGCTCGGCTACTCTAGCTCATCCGGGGGGCAGTACACCGATAAACTCATCTTT. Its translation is CALGELGRLGYSSSSGGQYTDKLIF.

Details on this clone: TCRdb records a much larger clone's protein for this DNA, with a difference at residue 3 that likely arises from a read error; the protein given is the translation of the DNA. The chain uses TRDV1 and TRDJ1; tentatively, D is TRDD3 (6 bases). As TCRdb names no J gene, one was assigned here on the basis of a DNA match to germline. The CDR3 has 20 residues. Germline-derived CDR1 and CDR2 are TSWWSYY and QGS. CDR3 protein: CAPGERQTPGVLLHTDKLIF. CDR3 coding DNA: TGTGCTCCTGGGGAAAGACAAACCCCAGGAGTACTTCTCCACACCGATAAACTCATCTTT.

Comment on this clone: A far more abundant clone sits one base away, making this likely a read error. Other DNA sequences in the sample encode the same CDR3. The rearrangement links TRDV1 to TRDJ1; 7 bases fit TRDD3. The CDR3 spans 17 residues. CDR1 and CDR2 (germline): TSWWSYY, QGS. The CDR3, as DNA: TGTGCTCTTGGGGGAATAGGGGGGGATCTGTACACCGATAAACTAATCTTT. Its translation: CALGGIGGDLYTDKLIF.

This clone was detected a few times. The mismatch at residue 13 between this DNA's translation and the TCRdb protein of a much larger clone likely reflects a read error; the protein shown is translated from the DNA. CDR3 bases: TGTGCTCTTGGGTCCTACGAGGGGGACTGGGGGAGCCAGTACACCGATAAACTCATCTTT. Translating gives CALGSYEGDWGSQYTDKLIF. The chain combines TRDV1 with TRDJ1; 9 bases are shared with TRDD3. The J gene, absent from TCRdb, was called here by matching the DNA to germline. The V gene end was trimmed by 5 bases and the J gene end by 0 bases; junction bases not matched to a gene: 19. The CDR3 loop spans 20 amino acids. Per the germline V gene, CDR1 is TSWWSYY and CDR2 is QGS.

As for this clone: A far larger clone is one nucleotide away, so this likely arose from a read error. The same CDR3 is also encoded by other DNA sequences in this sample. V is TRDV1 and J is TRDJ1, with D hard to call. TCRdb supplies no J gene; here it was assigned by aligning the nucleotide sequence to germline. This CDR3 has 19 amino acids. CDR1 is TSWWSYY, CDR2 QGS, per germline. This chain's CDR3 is CALGDNKFRCSPYTDKLIF. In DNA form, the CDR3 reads TGTGCTCTTGGGGACAATAAATTTCGCTGTTCCCCGTACACCGACAAACTCATCTTT.

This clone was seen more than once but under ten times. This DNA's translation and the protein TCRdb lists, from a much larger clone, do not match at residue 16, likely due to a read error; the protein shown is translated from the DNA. This CDR3 is CALGEPRPSISYWESCTDKLIF. DNA for the CDR3: TGTGCTCTTGGGGAGCCTCGGCCTTCCATATCTTACTGGGAATCCTGCACCGATAAACTCATCTTT. V is TRDV1 and J is TRDJ1; D is tentatively TRDD2 or TRDD3 (6 bases each). The J gene comes from matching the DNA to germline here; TCRdb lacks it. Trimming stripped 3 bases from V and 1 base from J, with 33 bases between. CDR1 is TSWWSYY and CDR2 is QGS in the germline V gene. CDR3 size: 22 residues.

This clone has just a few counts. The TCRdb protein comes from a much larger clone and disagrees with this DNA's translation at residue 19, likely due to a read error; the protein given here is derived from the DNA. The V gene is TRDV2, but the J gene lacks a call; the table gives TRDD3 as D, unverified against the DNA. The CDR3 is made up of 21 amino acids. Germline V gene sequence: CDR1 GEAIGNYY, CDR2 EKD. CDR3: CACDTALLIGGYAWDTRQVFF. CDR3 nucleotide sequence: TGTGCCTGTGACACGGCCCTGTTGATTGGGGGATACGCCTGGGACACCCGACAGGTGTTTTTC.

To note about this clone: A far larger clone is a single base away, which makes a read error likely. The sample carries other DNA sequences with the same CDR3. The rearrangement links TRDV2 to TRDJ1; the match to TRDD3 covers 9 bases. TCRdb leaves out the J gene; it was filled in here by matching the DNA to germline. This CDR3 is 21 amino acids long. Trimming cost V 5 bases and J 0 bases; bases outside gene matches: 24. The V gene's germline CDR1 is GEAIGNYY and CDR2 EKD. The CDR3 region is CACVRLPEHKGDTGYTDKLIF. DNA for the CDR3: TGTGCCTGTGTGAGGTTACCGGAACACAAGGGGGATACAGGGTACACCGATAAACTCATCTTT.

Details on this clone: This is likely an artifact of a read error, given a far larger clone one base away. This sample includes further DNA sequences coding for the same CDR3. CDR3 bases: TGTGCTCTTGGTGTCCCAAATGTGCCGGATAAACTCATCTTT. Translating it yields CALGVPNVPDKLIF. The rearrangement uses TRDV1 and TRDJ1; D gene unclear. Germline assignment: CDR1 TSWWSYY and CDR2 QGS. This CDR3 spans 14 amino acids. Trimming stripped 6 bases from V and 5 bases from J, with 16 bases between.

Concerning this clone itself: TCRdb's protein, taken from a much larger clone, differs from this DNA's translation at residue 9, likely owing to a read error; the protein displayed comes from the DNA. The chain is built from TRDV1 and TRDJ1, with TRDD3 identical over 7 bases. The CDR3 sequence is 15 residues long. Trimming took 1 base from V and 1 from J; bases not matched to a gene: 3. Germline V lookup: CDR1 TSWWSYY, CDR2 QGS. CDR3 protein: CALGERGIPTDKLIF. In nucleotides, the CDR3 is TGTGCTCTTGGGGAACGAGGGATACCCACCGATAAACTCATCTTT.

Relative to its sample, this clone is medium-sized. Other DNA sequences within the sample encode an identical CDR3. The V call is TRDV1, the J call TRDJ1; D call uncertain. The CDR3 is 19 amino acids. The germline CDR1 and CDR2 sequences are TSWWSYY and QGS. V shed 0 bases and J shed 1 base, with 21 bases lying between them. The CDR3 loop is CALGELLGGRTLVTDKLIF. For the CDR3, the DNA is TGTGCTCTTGGGGAACTATTGGGAGGTAGGACCCTCGTCACCGATAAACTCATCTTT.

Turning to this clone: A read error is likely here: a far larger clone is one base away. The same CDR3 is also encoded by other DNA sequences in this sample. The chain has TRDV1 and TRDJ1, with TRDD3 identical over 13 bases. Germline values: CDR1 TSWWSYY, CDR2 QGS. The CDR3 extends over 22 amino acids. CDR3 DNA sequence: TGTGCCCTTGGAAACGGGATCCCTACTGGGGGATACGAGTGGTTCCGCACCGATAAACTCATCTTT. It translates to CALGNGIPTGGYEWFRTDKLIF.

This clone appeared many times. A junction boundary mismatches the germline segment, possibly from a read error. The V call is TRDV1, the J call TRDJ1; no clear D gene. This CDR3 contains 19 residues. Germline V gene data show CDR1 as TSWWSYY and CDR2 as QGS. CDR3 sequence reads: CALWEFRPRWVRYTDKLIF. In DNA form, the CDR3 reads TGTGCTCTTTGGGAATTCCGCCCTAGATGGGTTCGGTACACCGATAAACTCATCTTT.

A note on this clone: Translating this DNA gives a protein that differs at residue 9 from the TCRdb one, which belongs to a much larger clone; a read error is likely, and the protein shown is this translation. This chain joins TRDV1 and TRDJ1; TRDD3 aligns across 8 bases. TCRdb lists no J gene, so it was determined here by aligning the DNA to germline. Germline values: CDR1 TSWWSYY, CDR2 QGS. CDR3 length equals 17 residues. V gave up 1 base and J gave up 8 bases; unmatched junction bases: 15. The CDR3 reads CALGEPPHGWGKEKLIF. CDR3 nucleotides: TGTGCTCTTGGGGAACCCCCTCATGGCTGGGGGAAGGAAAAACTCATCTTT.

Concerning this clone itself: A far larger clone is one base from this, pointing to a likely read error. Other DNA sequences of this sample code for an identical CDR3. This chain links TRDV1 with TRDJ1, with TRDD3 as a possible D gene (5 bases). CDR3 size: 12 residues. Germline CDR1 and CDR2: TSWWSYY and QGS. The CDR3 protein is CALGEQYDKLIF. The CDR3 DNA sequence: TGCGCTCTTGGGGAACAGTACGATAAACTCATCTTT.

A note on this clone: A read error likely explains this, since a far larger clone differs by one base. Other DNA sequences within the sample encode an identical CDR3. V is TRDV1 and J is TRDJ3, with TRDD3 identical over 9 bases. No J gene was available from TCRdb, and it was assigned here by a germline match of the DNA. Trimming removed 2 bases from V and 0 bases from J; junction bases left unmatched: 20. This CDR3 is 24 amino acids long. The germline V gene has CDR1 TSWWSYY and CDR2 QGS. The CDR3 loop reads CALGERPYLPTGGYFSWDTRQMFF. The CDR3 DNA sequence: TGTGCTCTTGGGGAAAGGCCCTACCTTCCAACCGGGGGATACTTCTCCTGGGACACCCGACAGATGTTTTTC.

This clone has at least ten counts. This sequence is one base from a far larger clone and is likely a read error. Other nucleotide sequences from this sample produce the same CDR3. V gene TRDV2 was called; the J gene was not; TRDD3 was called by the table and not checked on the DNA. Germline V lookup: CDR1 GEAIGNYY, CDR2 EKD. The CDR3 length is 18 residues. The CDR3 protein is CACDTVGGTWGKTDKLIF. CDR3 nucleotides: TGTGCCTGTGACACGGTAGGAGGTACCTGGGGGAAAACCGATAAGCTCATCTTT.

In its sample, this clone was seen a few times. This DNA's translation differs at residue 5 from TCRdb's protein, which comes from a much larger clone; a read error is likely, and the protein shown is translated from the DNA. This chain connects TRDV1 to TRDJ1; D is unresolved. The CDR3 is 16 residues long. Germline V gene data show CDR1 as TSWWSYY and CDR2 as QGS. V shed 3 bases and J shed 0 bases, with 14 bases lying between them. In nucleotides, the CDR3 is TGTGCTCTTGGGGATAAAAACAGGGAAGACACCGATAAACTCATCTTT. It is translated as CALGDKNREDTDKLIF.

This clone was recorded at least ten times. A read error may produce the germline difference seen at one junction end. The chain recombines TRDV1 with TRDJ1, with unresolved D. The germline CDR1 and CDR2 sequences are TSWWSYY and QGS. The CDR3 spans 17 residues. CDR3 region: CALGESSTNCGTDKLIF. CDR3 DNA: TGTGCTCTTGGGGAAAGTTCTACGAACTGTGGCACCGATAAACTCATCTTC.

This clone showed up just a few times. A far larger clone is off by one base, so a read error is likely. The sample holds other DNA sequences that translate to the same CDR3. The CDR3 bases are TGTGCTCTTGGGGATACTACGGGGGCTTCGGGGGGAGCCAGAAAGGGTGAGCTCATCTTT. Encoded protein: CALGDTTGASGGARKGELIF. There is no J gene call, but TRDV1 is given as the V gene; no DNA check was done on the table's D call, TRDD3. The CDR3 consists of 20 residues. Germline CDR1 is TSWWSYY and CDR2 is QGS.

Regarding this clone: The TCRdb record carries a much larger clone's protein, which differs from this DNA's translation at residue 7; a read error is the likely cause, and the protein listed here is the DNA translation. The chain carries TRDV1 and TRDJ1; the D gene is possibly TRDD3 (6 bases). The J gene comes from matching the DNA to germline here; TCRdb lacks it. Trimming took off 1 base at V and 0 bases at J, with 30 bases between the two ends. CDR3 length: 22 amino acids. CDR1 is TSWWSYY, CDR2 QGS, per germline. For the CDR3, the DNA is TGTGCTCTTGGGGAACCTCAGAGAAGAGATACGCGGACACCATTCCACACCGATAAACTCATCTTT. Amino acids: CALGEPQRRDTRTPFHTDKLIF.

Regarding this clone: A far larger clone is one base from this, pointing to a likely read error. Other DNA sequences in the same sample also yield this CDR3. The CDR3 loop is CALGDRKAFLSSYWGSRGTDKLIF. The CDR3 coding sequence is TGTGCTCTTGGGGATCGCAAGGCCTTCCTTTCTTCGTACTGGGGGTCCCGAGGAACCGATAAACTCATCTTT. This chain uses TRDV1 with TRDJ1, with D tentatively TRDD3 (8 bases). Here the J gene came from matching the DNA to germline, since TCRdb omits it. The germline V gene encodes CDR1 TSWWSYY and CDR2 QGS. The length of the CDR3 is 24 residues. V lost 3 bases and J lost 2, with 40 bases in between.

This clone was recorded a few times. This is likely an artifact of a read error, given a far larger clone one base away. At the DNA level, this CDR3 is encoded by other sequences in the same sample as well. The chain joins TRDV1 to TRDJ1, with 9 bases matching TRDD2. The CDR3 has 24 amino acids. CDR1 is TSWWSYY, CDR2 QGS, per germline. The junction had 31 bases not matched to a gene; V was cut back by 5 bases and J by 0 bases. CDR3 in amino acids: CALGNQAFLLPGGYRFQNTDKLIF. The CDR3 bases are TGTGCTCTTGGGAACCAGGCCTTCCTACTCCCTGGGGGGTACCGGTTTCAGAACACCGATAAACTCATCTTT.

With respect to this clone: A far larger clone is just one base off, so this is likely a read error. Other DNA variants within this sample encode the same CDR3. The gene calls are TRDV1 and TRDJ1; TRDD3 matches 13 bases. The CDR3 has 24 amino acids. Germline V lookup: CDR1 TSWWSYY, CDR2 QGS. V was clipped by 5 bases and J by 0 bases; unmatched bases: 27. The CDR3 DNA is TGTGCTCTTGGGCCTAAAAGCCTTTTCCCCGTTGACTGGGGGATACGCCCAAACACCGATAAACTCATCTTT. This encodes CALGPKSLFPVDWGIRPNTDKLIF.

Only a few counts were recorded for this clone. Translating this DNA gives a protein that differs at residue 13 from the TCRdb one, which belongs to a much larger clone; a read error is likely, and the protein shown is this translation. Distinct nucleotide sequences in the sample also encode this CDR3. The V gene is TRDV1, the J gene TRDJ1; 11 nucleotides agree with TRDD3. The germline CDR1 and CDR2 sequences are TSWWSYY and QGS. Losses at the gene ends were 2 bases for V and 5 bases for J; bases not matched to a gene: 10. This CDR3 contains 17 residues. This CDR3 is CALGEGVGDTNSDKLIF. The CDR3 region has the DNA TGTGCTCTTGGGGAAGGAGTGGGGGATACGAATTCGGATAAACTCATCTTT.

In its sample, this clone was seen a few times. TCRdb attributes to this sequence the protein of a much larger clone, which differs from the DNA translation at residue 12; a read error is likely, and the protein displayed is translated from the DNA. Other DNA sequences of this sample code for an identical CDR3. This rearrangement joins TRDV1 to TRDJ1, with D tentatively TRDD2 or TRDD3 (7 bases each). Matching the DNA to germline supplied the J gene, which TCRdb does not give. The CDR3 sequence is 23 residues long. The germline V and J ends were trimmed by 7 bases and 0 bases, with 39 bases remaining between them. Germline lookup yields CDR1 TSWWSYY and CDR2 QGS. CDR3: CALAGPSSTIYRGISPHTDKLIF. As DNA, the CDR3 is TGTGCTCTTGCGGGGCCTTCCTCCACTATCTACCGGGGGATTTCGCCCCACACCGATAAACTCATCTTT.